These T cell receptor beta chains were read from a single sample in a study of cytomegalovirus exposure and HLA in healthy donors. Using immunoSEQ multiplex PCR, the repertoire was profiled, and TCRdb retains in-frame clones only, with some absent. This table holds approximately 160,000 clones, 75% to 90% found once. Sequences were obtained from PBMCs. The receptors stem from a man aged 45-60 years in good health and CMV-seropositive. CDR3s include the opening cysteine and the closing phenylalanine or tryptophan. Each record gives: V gene, J gene, D gene, clone size, CDR3 protein, CDR3 DNA. D genes are given only for firm matches. Clone size appears in some rows only: once, few, many, or a class for an expanded clone.

>TRBV5-8|TRBJ1-1|NA|NA
CASSLVREAAFF
TGTGCCAGCAGCCTGGTCAGGGAGGCAGCTTTCTTT
>TRBV29-1|TRBJ2-7|NA|few
CSVLRQGLYEQYF
TGCAGCGTCCTACGCCAGGGACTCTACGAGCAGTACTTC
>TRBV19|TRBJ2-5|NA|NA
CASSMGGGPQETQYF
TGTGCCAGTAGTATGGGAGGGGGGCCCCAAGAGACCCAGTACTTC
>TRBV11-2|TRBJ2-7|TRBD1|NA
CASSSITRQGAHEQYF
TGTGCCAGCAGCTCCATTACCCGACAGGGGGCCCACGAGCAGTACTTC
>TRBV5-1|TRBJ2-7|NA|NA
CASRTRELESYEQYF
TGCGCCAGCCGAACCCGCGAGCTTGAGTCCTACGAGCAGTACTTC
>TRBV10-3|TRBJ1-2|NA|once
CAISAGDHYGYTF
TGTGCCATCAGTGCGGGGGACCACTATGGCTACACCTTC
>TRBV30|TRBJ2-1|TRBD2|NA
CAWSSLVGLAGTYNEQFF
TGTGCCTGGAGTAGCCTTGTAGGACTAGCGGGAACATACAATGAGCAGTTCTTC
>TRBV2|TRBJ2-5|NA|NA
CASSERVRETQYF
TGTGCCAGCAGTGAACGGGTCAGAGAGACCCAGTACTTC
>TRBV6-4|TRBJ2-1|TRBD2|few
CASSGIAGVPNEQFF
TGTGCCAGCAGTGGTATAGCGGGAGTTCCCAATGAGCAGTTCTTC
>TRBV7-2|TRBJ2-3|NA|NA
CASSLFAGLVVDTQYF
TGTGCCAGCAGCTTATTTGCGGGCTTGGTGGTAGATACGCAGTATTTT
>TRBV5-6|TRBJ1-1|NA|once
CASSLRGLNTEAFF
TGTGCCAGCAGCTTAAGAGGGCTGAACACTGAAGCTTTCTTT
>TRBV27|TRBJ2-7|NA|NA
CASKGADSYEQYF
TGTGCCAGCAAAGGGGCGGACTCCTACGAGCAGTACTTC
>TRBV6-1|TRBJ2-3|TRBD1|NA
CASSGTGGSDTQYF
TGTGCCAGCAGTGGAACAGGGGGCTCAGATACGCAGTATTTT
>TRBV10-3|TRBJ1-2|TRBD1|few
CAISDLGQGDYGYTF
TGTGCCATCAGTGACCTGGGACAGGGCGACTATGGCTACACCTTC
>TRBV19|TRBJ2-2|NA|NA
CASSIGGMAGNTGELFF
TGTGCCAGTAGTATAGGGGGAATGGCGGGGAACACCGGGGAGCTGTTTTTT
>TRBV30|TRBJ2-4|TRBD2|NA
CAWSLAEFVGNIQYF
TGTGCCTGGAGCCTAGCGGAGTTTGTGGGAAACATTCAGTACTTC
>TRBV15|TRBJ2-7|NA|NA
CATSREAVDEQYF
TGTGCCACCAGCAGAGAGGCGGTCGACGAGCAGTACTTC
>TRBV29-1|TRBJ2-5|TRBD2|NA
CSAPGGGGRAEETQYF
TGCAGCGCCCCCGGGGGGGGCGGGAGGGCCGAAGAGACCCAGTACTTC
>TRBV15|TRBJ2-6|NA|NA
CATSREITGPNVLTF
TGTGCCACCAGCAGAGAGATAACAGGGCCCAACGTCCTGACTTTC
>TRBV5-1|TRBJ2-2|NA|NA
CASSLVVAGYTGELFF
TGCGCCAGCAGCTTGGTAGTGGCCGGGTACACCGGGGAGCTGTTTTTT
>TRBV4-1|TRBJ2-7|TRBD1|once
CASSQRQGPPYEQYF
TGCGCCAGCAGCCAAAGACAGGGGCCGCCCTACGAGCAGTACTTC
>TRBV19|TRBJ2-5|NA|NA
CASSREMGGLQETQYF
TGTGCCAGTAGTAGAGAGATGGGGGGACTTCAAGAGACCCAGTACTTC
>TRBV5-1|TRBJ2-1|TRBD2|NA
CASSLGGTNYNEQFF
TGCGCCAGCAGCTTGGGCGGGACTAATTACAATGAGCAGTTCTTC
>TRBV5-1|TRBJ2-2|NA|NA
CASSPGWSTGELFF
TGCGCCAGCAGCCCGGGGTGGAGCACCGGGGAGCTGTTTTTT
>TRBV5-5|TRBJ1-5|NA|NA
CASSLTPGGHQPQHF
TGTGCCAGCAGCTTAACCCCCGGGGGGCATCAGCCCCAGCATTTT
>TRBV5-8|TRBJ2-3|NA|NA
CASSLRGLVSTDTQYF
TGTGCCAGCAGCTTGAGGGGACTCGTTAGCACAGATACGCAGTATTTT
>TRBV6-5|TRBJ2-5|NA|NA
CASSYSTLGETQYF
TGTGCCAGCAGTTACTCGACCCTCGGGGAGACCCAGTACTTC